One and the same sample provided the 2 T cell receptor beta chains below, sequenced in a study of blood T cell repertoires in COVID-19. Libraries were prepared by immunoSEQ multiplex PCR; TCRdb keeps only in-frame clonotypes and omits some of them. The sample includes roughly 250,000 clones, roughly 87% of them seen just once. Sequencing was done on a sample of peripheral blood. The origin of the receptors is a man aged 55 to 69 who had recovered from COVID-19.

The rearrangement joins TRBV3-1 (or the pseudogene TRBV3-2) to TRBJ1-2; D not certain. V was trimmed by 0 bases and J by 5 bases, leaving 7 bases between them. This CDR3 comprises 13 residues. Germline V gene lookup returns CDR1 LGHDT and CDR2 YNNKEL (reference sequence). The CDR3 bases are TGTGCCAGCAGCCAAGAAGGGAGGTATGGCTACACCTTC. Translated, it gives CASSQEGRYGYTF.

The V call is TRBV10-3, the J call TRBJ2-3; 7 bases are a match to TRBD1. The CDR3 is made up of 14 amino acids. V shed 5 bases, J shed 6 bases, and the junction held 8 bases outside the gene matches. Germline CDR1 is ENHRY and CDR2 is SYGVKD. CDR3 in amino acids: CAISPSTGVDTQYF. DNA for the CDR3: TGTGCCATCAGTCCTTCTACAGGGGTGGATACGCAGTATTTT.